This TCR beta chain is from a study of chemoradiotherapy in HPV16-positive cancers. Libraries were prepared by immunoSEQ multiplex PCR; TCRdb keeps only in-frame clonotypes and omits some of them. The sample carries 8,000 to 10,000 clones, about 88% recorded once. General study results and limits: During treatment, candidate HPV-specific clones and E7-related motifs expanded in tumor.

Concerning this clone: Its target is not known.

Deletions cut 6 bases from V and 2 bases from J, with 13 bases between. The CDR3 loop spans 14 amino acids. CDR1 SNHLY and CDR2 FYNNEI come from the germline V gene. The rearrangement joins TRBV2 to TRBJ2-5; D ambiguous. The clonotype originates from a human donor with HPV-associated anogenital cancer. The sequencing used tumor tissue, collected from a patient who underwent chemoradiotherapy. CDR3 residues: CASSLSGRQETQYF. CDR3 sequence (DNA): TGTGCCAGCAGCTTGTCTGGGCGGCAAGAGACCCAGTACTTC. The full variable domain, with the rest looked up from reference TRBV2 and TRBJ2-5, is EPEVTQTPSHQVTQMGQEVILRCVPISNHLYFYWYRQILGQKVEFLVSFYNNEISEKSEIFDDQFSVERPDGSNFTLKIRSTKLEDSAMYFCASSLSGRQETQYFGPGTRLLVL.